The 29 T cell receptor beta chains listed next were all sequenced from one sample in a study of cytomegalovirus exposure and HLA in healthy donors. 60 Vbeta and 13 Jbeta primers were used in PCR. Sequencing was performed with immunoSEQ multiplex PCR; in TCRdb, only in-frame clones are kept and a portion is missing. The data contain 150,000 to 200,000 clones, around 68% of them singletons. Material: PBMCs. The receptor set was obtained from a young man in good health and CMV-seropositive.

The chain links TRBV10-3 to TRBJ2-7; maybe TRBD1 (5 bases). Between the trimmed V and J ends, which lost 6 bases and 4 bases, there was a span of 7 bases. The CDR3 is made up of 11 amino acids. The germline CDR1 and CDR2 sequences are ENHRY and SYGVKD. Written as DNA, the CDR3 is TGTGCCATCAGCCAGGGTTACGAGCAGTACTTC. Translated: CAISQGYEQYF.

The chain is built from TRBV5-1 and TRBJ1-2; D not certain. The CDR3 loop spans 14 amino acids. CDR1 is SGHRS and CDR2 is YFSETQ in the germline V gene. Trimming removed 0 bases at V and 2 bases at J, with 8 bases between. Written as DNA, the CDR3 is TGCGCCAGCAGCTTGGTTCCGGGGAACTATGGCTACACCTTC. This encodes CASSLVPGNYGYTF.

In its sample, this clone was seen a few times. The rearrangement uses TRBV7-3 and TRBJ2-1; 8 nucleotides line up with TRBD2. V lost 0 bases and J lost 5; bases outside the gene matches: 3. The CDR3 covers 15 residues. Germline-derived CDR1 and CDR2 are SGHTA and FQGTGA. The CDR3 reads CASSLTSGNNNEQFF. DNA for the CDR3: TGTGCCAGCAGCTTAACTAGCGGGAATAACAATGAGCAGTTCTTC. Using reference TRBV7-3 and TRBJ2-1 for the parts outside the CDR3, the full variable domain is GAGVSQTPSNKVTEKGKYVELRCDPISGHTALYWYRQSLGQGPEFLIYFQGTGAADDSGLPNDRFFAVRPEGSVSTLKIQRTERGDSAVYLCASSLTSGNNNEQFFGPGTRLTVL.

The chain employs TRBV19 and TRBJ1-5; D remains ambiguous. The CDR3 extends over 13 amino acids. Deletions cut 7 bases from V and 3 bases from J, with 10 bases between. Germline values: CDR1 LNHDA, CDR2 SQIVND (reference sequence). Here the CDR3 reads CASTGGYNQPQHF. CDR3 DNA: TGTGCCAGTACGGGTGGATACAATCAGCCCCAGCATTTT.

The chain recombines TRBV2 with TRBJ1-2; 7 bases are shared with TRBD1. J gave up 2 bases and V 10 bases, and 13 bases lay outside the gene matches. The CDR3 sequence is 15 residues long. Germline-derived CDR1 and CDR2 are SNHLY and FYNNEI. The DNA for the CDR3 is TGTGCCACCAGGAGATCGACAGGGAAAAACTATGGCTACACCTTC. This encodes CATRRSTGKNYGYTF.

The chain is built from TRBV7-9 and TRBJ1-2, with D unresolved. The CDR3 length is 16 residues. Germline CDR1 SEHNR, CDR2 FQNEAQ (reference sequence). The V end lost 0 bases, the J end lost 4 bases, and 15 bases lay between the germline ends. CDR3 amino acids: CASSLAVGSSTYGYTF. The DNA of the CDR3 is TGTGCCAGCAGCTTAGCTGTGGGGAGCTCGACCTATGGCTACACCTTC.

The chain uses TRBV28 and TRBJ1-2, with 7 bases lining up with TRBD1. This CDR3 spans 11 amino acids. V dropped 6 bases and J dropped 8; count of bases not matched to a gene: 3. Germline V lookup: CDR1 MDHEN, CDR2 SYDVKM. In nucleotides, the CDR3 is TGTGCCAGCAGCCTGGGACAGGGCTACACCTTC. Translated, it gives CASSLGQGYTF.

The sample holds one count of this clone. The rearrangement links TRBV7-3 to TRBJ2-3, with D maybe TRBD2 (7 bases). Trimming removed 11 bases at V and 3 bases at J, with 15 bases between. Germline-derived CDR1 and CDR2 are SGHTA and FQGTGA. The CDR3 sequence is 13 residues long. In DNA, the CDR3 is TGTGCCTCAAATAGGGGGGGTACAGATACGCAGTATTTT. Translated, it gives CASNRGGTDTQYF. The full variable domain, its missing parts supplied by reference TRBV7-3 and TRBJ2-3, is GAGVSQTPSNKVTEKGKYVELRCDPISGHTALYWYRQSLGQGPEFLIYFQGTGAADDSGLPNDRFFAVRPEGSVSTLKIQRTERGDSAVYLCASNRGGTDTQYFGPGTRLTVL.

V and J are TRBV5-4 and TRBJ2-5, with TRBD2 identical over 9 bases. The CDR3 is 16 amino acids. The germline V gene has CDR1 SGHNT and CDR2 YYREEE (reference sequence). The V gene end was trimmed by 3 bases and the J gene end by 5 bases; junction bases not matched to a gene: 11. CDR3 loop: CASSWGASGERETQYF. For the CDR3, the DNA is TGTGCCAGCAGCTGGGGGGCTAGCGGGGAGCGGGAGACCCAGTACTTC.

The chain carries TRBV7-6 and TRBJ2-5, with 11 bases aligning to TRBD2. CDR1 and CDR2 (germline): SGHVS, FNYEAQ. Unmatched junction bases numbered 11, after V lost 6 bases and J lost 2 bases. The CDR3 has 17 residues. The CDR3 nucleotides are TGTGCCAGCAGTTTAACCCCCGGGACTAGCGGACAAGAGACCCAGTACTTC. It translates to CASSLTPGTSGQETQYF. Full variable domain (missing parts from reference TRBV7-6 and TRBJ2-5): GAGVSQSPRYKVTKRGQDVALRCDPISGHVSLYWYRQALGQGPEFLTYFNYEAQQDKSGLPNDRFSAERPEGSISTLTIQRTEQRDSAMYRCASSLTPGTSGQETQYFGPGTRLLVL.

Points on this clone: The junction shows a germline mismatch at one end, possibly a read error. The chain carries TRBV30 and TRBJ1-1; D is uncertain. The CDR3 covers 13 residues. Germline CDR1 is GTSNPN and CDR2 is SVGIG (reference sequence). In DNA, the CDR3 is TGTGCCTGGAGCGCGCACTTTAGTACCGAAGCCTTCTTT. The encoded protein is CAWSAHFSTEAFF.

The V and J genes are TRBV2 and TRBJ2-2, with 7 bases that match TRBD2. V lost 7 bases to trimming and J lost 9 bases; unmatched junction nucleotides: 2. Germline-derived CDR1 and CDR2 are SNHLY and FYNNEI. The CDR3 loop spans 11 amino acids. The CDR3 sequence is CASKGGRELFF. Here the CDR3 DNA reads TGTGCCAGCAAGGGAGGGCGGGAGCTGTTTTTT.

CDR3 DNA: TGTGCCAGCAGTTACGTAAGGGGACAGCCCCAGCATTTT. Translated, it gives CASSYVRGQPQHF. The rearrangement links TRBV6-5 to TRBJ1-5, with a weak D call TRBD1 (5 bases). The CDR3 loop spans 13 amino acids. V was trimmed by 2 bases and J by 7 bases, leaving 9 bases between them. CDR1 and CDR2 (germline): MNHEY, SVGAGI.

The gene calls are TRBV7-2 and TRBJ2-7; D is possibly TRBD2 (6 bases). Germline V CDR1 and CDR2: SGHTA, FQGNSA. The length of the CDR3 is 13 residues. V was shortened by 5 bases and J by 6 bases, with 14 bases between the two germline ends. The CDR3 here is CASSPVNSGEQYF. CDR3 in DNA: TGTGCCAGCAGCCCAGTTAATAGCGGCGAGCAGTACTTC.

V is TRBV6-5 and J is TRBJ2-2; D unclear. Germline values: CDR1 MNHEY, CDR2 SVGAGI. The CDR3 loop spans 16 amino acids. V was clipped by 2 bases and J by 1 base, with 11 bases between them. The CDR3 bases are TGTGCCAGCAGTTACGACGTCAGGTTGAACACCGGGGAGCTGTTTTTT. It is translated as CASSYDVRLNTGELFF.

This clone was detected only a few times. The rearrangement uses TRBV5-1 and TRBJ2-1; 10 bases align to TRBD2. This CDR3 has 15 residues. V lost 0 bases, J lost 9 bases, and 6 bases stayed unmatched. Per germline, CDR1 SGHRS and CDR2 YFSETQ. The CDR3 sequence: CASSLESGRAGEQFF. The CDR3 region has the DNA TGCGCCAGCAGCTTGGAAAGCGGGAGGGCCGGTGAGCAGTTCTTC.

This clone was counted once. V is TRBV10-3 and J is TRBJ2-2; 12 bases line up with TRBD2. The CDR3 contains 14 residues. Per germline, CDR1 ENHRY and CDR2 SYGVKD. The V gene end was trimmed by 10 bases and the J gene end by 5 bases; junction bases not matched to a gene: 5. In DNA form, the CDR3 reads TGTGCCACCCCGGGACTAGCGGGTACCGGGGAGCTGTTTTTT. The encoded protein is CATPGLAGTGELFF.

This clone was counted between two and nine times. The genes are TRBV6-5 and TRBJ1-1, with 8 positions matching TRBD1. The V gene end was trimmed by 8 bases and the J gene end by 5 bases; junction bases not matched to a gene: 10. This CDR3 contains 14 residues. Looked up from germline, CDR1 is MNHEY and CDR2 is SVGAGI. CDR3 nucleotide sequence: TGTGCCAGCGGTTTGGACAGGGTCGGGACTGAAGCTTTCTTT. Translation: CASGLDRVGTEAFF.

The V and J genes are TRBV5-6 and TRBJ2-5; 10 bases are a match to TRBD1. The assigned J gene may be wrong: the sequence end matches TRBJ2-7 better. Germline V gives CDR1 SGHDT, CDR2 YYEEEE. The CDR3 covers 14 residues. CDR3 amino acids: CASSTGTGAHEQYF. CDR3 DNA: TGTGCCAGCAGCACGGGGACAGGGGCCCACGAGCAGTACTTC.

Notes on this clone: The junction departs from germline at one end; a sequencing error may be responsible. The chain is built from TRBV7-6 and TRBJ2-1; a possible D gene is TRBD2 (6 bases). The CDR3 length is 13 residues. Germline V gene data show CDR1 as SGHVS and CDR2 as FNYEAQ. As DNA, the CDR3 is TGTGCCAGCAGCTTACGGGGCGGGGATGAGCGGTTCTTC. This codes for CASSLRGGDERFF.

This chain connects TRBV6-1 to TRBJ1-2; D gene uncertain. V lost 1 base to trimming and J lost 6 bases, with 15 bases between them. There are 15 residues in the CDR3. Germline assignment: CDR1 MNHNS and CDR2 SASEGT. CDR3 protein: CASSEGTLSFNGYTF. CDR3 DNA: TGTGCCAGCAGTGAAGGGACTTTATCTTTTAATGGCTACACCTTC.

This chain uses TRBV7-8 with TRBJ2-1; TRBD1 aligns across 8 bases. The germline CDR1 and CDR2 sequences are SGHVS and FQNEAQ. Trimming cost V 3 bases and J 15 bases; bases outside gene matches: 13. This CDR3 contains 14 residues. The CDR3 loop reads CASSLGTGLSRWFF. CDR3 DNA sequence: TGTGCCAGCAGCTTGGGGACAGGTCTTAGCCGGTGGTTCTTC. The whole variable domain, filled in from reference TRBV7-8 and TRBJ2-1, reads GAGVSQSPRYKVAKRGQDVALRCDPISGHVSLFWYQQALGQGPEFLTYFQNEAQLDKSGLPSDRFFAERPEGSVSTLKIQRTQQEDSAVYLCASSLGTGLSRWFFGPGTRLTVL.

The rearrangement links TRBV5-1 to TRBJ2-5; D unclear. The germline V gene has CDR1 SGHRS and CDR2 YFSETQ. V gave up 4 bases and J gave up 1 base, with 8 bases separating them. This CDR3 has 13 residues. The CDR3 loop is CASSPYSQETQYF. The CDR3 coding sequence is TGCGCCAGCAGCCCGTACAGCCAAGAGACCCAGTACTTC. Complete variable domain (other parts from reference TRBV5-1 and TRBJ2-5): KAGVTQTPRYLIKTRGQQVTLSCSPISGHRSVSWYQQTPGQGLQFLFEYFSETQRNKGNFPGRFSGRQFSNSRSEMNVSTLELGDSALYLCASSPYSQETQYFGPGTRLLVL.

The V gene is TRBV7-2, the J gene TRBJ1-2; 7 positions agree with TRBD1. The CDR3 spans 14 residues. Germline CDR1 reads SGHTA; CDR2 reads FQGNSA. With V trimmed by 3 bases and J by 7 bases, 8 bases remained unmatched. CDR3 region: CASSFLDRVAGYTF. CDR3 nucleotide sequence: TGTGCCAGCAGCTTCCTCGACAGGGTAGCTGGCTACACCTTC.

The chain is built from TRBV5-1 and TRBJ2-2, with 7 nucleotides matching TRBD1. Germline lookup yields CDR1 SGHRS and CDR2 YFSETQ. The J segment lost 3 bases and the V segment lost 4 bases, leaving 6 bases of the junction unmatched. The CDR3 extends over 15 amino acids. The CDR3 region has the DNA TGCGCCAGCAGCAGCCCCGGGACAGACACCGGGGAGCTGTTTTTT. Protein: CASSSPGTDTGELFF.

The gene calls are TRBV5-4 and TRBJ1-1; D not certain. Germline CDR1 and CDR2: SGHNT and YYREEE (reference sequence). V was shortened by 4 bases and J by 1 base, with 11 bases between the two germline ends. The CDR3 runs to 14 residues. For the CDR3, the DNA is TGTGCCAGCAGCCGTTGGACTGGGAACACTGAAGCTTTCTTT. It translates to CASSRWTGNTEAFF. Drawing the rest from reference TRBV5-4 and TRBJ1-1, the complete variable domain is ETGVTQSPTHLIKTRGQQVTLRCSSQSGHNTVSWYQQALGQGPQFIFQYYREEENGRGNFPPRFSGLQFPNYSSELNVNALELDDSALYLCASSRWTGNTEAFFGQGTRLTVV.

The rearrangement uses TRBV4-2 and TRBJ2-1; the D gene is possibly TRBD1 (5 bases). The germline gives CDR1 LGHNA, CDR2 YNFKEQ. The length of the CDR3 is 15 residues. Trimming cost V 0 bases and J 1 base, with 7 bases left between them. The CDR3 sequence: CASSQDRVSYNEQFF. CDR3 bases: TGTGCCAGCAGCCAAGACAGGGTGTCCTACAATGAGCAGTTCTTC.

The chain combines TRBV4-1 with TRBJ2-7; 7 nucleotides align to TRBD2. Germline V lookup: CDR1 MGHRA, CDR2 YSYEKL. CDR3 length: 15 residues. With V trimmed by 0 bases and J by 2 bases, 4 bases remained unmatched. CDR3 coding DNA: TGCGCCAGCAGCCAAGATCGAGGGAGGGCCTACGAGCAGTACTTC. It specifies CASSQDRGRAYEQYF.

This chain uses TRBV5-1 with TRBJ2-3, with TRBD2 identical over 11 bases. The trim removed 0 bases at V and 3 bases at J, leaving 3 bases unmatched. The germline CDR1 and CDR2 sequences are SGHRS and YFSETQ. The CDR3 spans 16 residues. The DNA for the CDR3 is TGCGCCAGCAGCTTGGCTAGCGGGAGGTTGACAGATACGCAGTATTTT. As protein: CASSLASGRLTDTQYF.